This T cell receptor (beta chain) was documented in a study of T cell responses to AZD1222 COVID-19 vaccine. Clones were read by immunoSEQ multiplex PCR, and TCRdb kept only the in-frame ones, dropping some. The sample contains over 65,000 clones, 90% of which appear only once. The sequence was collected from an adult in good health. The starting material was peripheral blood, obtained on day 0 of AZD1222 vaccination.

This chain's CDR3 is CASSPGPTRGGYTF. CDR3 nucleotides: TGTGCCAGCAGCCCGGGACCGACGCGGGGTGGCTACACCTTC. The V call is TRBV11-1, the J call TRBJ1-2; a weak D match, TRBD1 (5 bases). With 5 bases removed from V and 7 bases from J, the gap between germline ends came to 17 bases. Germline CDR1 reads SGHAT; CDR2 reads FQDESV (reference sequence). This CDR3 region has 14 residues.